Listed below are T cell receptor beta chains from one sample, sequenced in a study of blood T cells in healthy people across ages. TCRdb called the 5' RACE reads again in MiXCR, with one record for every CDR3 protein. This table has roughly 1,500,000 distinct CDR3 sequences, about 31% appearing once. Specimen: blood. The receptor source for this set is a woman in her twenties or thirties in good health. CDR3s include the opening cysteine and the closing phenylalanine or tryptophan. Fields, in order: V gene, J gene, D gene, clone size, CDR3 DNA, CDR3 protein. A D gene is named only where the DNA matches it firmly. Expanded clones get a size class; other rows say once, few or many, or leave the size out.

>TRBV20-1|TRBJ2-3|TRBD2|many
TGCAGTGCGACAACTAGCGGGAACCCAGATACGCAGTATTTT
CSATTSGNPDTQYF
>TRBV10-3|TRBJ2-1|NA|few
TGTGCCATCAGTATGGACAGTCCACCTTCCTACAATGAGCAGTTCTTC
CAISMDSPPSYNEQFF
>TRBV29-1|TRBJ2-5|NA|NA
TGCAGCGTTACCAAAATGGGAGGGGGGGAAGAGACCCAGTACTTC
CSVTKMGGGEETQYF
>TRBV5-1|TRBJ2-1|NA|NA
TGCGCCAGCAGCTTGCAGTCTCCAGGGGCTAATGAGCAGTTCTTC
CASSLQSPGANEQFF
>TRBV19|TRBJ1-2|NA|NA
TGTGCCAGTAGTATAACGACGGCTCGATATGGCTACACCTTC
CASSITTARYGYTF
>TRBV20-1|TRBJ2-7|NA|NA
TGCAGTGCTAGGAGCCGACGGAGCTCCTACGAGCAGTACTTC
CSARSRRSSYEQYF
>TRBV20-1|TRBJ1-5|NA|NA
TGCAGTGCTAGAGATGGACAACCGCTCGGTCAGCCCCAGCATTTT
CSARDGQPLGQPQHF
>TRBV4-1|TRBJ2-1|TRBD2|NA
TGCGCCAGCAGCCAAGAGCGGCGGGAGTACAGCAATGAGCAGTTCTTC
CASSQERREYSNEQFF
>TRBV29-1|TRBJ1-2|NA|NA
TGCAGCGCGGAACGTTCCAGAGGTGACTATGGCTACACCTTC
CSAERSRGDYGYTF
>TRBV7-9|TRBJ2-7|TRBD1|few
TGTGCCAGCACCACATACCGGGACAGAGCCTACGAGCAGTACTTC
CASTTYRDRAYEQYF
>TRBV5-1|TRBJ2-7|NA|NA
TGCGCCAGCAGCTTGCACATGGGGGACTACGAGCAGTACTTC
CASSLHMGDYEQYF
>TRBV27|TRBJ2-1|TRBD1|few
TGTGCCAGCACCTCCGGGACAGGGACCTACAATGAGCAGTTCTTC
CASTSGTGTYNEQFF
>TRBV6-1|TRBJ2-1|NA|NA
TGTGCCAGCAGACAGTGGCAGGTATCCAACAATGAGCAGTTCTTC
CASRQWQVSNNEQFF
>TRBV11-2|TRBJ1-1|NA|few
TGTGCCAGCAGCTTAGATTATCGGGTCGGGACGCCTGAAGCTTTCTTT
CASSLDYRVGTPEAFF
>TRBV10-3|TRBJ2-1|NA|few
TGTGCCATCAGTGACCCACCGGCGAACAATGAGCAGTTCTTC
CAISDPPANNEQFF
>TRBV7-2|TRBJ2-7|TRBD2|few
TGTGCCAGCCGTGGACCGAATTCACGCGGGGGCTCCTACGAGCAGTACTTC
CASRGPNSRGGSYEQYF
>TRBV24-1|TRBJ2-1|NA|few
TGTGCCACCAGTGACATTGGTTCCCGCGATGAGCAGTTCTTC
CATSDIGSRDEQFF
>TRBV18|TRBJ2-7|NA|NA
TGTGCCAGCTCAACGACGGCACACGAGCAGTACTTC
CASSTTAHEQYF
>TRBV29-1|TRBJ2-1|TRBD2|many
TGCAGCGTCGGGTGGCGGGAGCGGTACAATGAGCAGTTCTTC
CSVGWRERYNEQFF
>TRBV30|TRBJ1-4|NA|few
TGTGCCTGGAGGAAGGGACTCACCAGCGGAAAACTGTTTTTT
CAWRKGLTSGKLFF
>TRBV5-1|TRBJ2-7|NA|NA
TGCGCCAGCAGCTTCGACATACCCCCCTACGAGCAGTACTTC
CASSFDIPPYEQYF
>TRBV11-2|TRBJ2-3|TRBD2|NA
TGTGCCAGCAGCAAGAATAGCGGGAGGATTACAGATACGCAGTATTTT
CASSKNSGRITDTQYF
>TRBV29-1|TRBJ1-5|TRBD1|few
TGCAGCGCTTCCGCTTCAGGGGGGGGACAGCCCCAGCATTTT
CSASASGGGQPQHF